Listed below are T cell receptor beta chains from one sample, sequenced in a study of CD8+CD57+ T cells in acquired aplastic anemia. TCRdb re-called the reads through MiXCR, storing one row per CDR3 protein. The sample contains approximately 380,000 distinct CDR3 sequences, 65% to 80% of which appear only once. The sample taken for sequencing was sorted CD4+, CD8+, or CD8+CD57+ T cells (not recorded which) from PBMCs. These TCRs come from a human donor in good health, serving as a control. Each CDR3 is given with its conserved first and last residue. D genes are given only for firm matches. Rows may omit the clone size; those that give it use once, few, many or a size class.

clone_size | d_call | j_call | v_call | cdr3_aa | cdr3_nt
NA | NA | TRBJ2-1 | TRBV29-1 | CSVEEDGHHCNGQFF | TGCAGCGTTGAAGAGGACGGTCACCACTGCAATGGGCAGTTCTTC
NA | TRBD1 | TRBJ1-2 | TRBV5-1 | CASSSYGQVLYGYTF | TGCGCCAGCAGCTCCTACGGACAGGTGTTGTATGGCTACACCTTC
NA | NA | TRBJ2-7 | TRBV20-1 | CSARVAGVGYEQYF | TGCAGTGCTAGGGTAGCAGGGGTAGGCTACGAGCAGTACTTC
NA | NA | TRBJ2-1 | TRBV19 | CASSMSGHHNEQFF | TGTGCCAGTAGTATGTCGGGACACCACAATGAGCAGTTCTTC
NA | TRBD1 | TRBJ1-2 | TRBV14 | CASSLAGDRYAETF | TGTGCCAGCAGCCTAGCAGGGGACAGATACGCAGAGACCTTC
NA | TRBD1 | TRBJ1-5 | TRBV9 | CASSAQGGGHHEHF | TGTGCCAGCAGCGCCCAGGGGGGGGGTCACCACGAGCATTTT
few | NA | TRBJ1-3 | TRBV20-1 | CSAREGLSGNTIYF | TGCAGTGCTAGAGAGGGACTTTCCGGAAACACCATATATTTT
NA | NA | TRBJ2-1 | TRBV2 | CVSTAGTYNEQFF | TGTGTCAGCACTGCAGGGACCTACAACGAGCAGTTCTTC
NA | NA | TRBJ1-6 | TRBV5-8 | CASSLLTEPLHF | TGTGCCAGCAGCTTACTGACAGAACCCCTCCACTTT
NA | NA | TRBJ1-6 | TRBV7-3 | CASSLDNLQPQHFF | TGTGCCAGCAGCTTAGATAACCTTCAGCCCCAGCATTTTTTT
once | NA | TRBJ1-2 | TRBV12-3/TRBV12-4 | CASSATLDGNTF | TGTGCCAGCAGCGCGACACTCGATGGCAACACCTTC
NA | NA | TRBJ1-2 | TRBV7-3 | CASSLAKDTDYSF | TGTGCCAGCAGCCTAGCAAAGGACACTGACTATTCCTTC
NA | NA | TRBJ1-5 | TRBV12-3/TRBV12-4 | CASSPSAGDQPQHF | TGTGCCAGCAGCCCCAGCGCCGGGGATCAGCCCCAGCATTTT
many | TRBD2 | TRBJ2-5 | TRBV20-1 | CSAPRLAGSLETQYF | TGCAGTGCTCCTAGACTAGCGGGGAGTTTAGAGACCCAGTACTTC
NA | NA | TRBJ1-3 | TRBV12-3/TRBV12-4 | CASSLTGYNTIYF | TGTGCCAGCAGCCTGACAGGATATAACACCATATATTTT
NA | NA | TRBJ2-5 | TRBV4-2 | CASSQEASLETQYF | TGTGCCAGCAGCCAAGAGGCTAGCTTGGAGACCCAGTACTTC
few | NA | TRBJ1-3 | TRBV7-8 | CASSQTYRGNTIYF | TGTGCCAGCAGCCAGACCTATCGTGGAAACACCATATATTTT
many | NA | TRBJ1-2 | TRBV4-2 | CASSHPELGDSGYTF | TGTGCCAGCAGCCACCCTGAGTTGGGGGATAGTGGCTACACCTTC
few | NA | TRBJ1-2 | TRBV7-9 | CASSLRGDRGYTF | TGTGCCAGCAGCTTAAGGGGGGACCGGGGCTACACCTTC
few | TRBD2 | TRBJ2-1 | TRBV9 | CASSVGGLAGDNEQFF | TGTGCCAGCAGCGTAGGAGGTCTAGCGGGAGACAATGAGCAGTTCTTC
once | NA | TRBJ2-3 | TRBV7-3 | CPSSLGVQTDTQYF | TGTCCCAGCAGCTTAGGGGTCCAGACAGATACGCAGTATTTT
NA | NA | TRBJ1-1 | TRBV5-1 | CASSLDYEPVF | TGTGCCAGCAGCTTAGACTATGAACCAGTCTTT
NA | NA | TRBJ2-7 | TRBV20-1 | CSARETGHRHYEQYF | TGCAGTGCTAGAGAAACGGGCCATCGGCACTACGAGCAGTACTTC
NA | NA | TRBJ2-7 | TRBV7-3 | CASSSSGARSAHF | TGTGCCAGCAGCTCGTCAGGGGCCCGATCCGCCCACTTC
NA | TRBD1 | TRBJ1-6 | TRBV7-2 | CASSSRGGNSHGHF | TGTGCCAGCAGCTCCAGGGGGGGTAACTCCCATGGCCACTTT
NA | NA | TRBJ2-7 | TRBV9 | CASSVAYGPYEQYF | TGTGCCAGCAGCGTAGCTTACGGACCCTACGAGCAGTACTTC
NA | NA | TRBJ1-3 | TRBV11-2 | CASSQTSVYFCASSYYGGNTIYF | NA
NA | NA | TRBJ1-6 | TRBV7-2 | CASSLGVAGSYNSPLHF | TGTGCCAGCAGCTTAGGAGTAGCAGGCTCCTATAATTCACCCCTCCACTTT
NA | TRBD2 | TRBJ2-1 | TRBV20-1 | CSARSPGLAATNEQFF | TGCAGTGCTAGGTCCCCGGGACTAGCGGCCACCAATGAGCAGTTCTTC
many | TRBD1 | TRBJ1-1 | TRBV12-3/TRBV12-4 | CASTDTGANTEAFF | TGTGCCAGCACCGATACAGGGGCGAACACTGAAGCTTTCTTT
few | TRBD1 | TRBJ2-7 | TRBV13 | CASSLKGQAYEQYF | TGTGCCAGCAGCTTAAAGGGACAGGCGTACGAGCAGTACTTC
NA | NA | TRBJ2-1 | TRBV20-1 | CSACYGGETFF | TGCAGTGCTTGTTACGGGGGCGAGACGTTCTTC
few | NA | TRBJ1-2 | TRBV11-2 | CASSLDSGSPRPNYGYTF | TGTGCCAGCAGCTTAGATTCGGGCAGCCCCCGACCTAACTATGGCTACACCTTC